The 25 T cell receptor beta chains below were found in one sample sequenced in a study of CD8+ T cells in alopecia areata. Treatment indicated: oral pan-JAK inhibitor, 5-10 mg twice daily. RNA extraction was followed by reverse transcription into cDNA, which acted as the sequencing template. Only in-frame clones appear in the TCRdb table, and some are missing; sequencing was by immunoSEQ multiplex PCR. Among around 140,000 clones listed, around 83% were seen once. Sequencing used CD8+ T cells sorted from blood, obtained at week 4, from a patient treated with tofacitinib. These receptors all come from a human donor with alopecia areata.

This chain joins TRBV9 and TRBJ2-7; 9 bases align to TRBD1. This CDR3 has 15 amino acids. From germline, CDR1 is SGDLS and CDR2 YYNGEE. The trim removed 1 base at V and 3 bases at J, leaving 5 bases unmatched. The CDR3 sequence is CASSVTSGQGYEQYF. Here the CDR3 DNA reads TGTGCCAGCAGCGTAACGTCGGGACAGGGCTACGAGCAGTACTTC.

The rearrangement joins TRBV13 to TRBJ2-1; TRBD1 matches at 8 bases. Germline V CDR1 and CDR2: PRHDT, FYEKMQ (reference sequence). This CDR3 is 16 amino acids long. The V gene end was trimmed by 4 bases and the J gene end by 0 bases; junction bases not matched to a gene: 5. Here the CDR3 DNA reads TGTGCCAGCAGCTCTCAGGGGGCCTCCTCCTACAATGAGCAGTTCTTC. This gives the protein CASSSQGASSYNEQFF.

CDR3 loop: CASSQLRGGLNEQFF. In DNA form, the CDR3 reads TGCGCCAGCAGCCAATTACGGGGGGGCCTGAATGAGCAGTTCTTC. The V and J genes are TRBV4-1 and TRBJ2-1; 8 bases are a match to TRBD2. From germline, CDR1 is MGHRA and CDR2 YSYEKL. The CDR3 contains 15 residues. V shed 2 bases and J 7 bases; nucleotides not matched to a gene: 7.

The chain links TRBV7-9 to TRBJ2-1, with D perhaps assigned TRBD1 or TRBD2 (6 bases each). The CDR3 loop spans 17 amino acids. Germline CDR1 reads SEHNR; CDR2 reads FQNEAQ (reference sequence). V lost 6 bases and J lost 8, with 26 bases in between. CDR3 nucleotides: TGTGCCAGCAGGCCTACCCAGGGGACTTTAGCTAGCGATGAGCAGTTCTTC. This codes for CASRPTQGTLASDEQFF.

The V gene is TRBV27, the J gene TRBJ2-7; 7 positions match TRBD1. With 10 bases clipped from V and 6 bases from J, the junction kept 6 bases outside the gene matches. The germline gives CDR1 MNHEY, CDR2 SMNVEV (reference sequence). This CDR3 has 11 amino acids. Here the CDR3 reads CATVQGTEQYF. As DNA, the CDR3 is TGTGCCACTGTACAGGGGACCGAGCAGTACTTC.

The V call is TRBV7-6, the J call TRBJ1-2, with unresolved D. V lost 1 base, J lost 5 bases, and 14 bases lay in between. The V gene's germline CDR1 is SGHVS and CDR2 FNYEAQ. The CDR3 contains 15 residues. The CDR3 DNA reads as TGTGCCAGCAGCTTAGGAATGGACTCTGCTTATGGCTACACCTTC. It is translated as CASSLGMDSAYGYTF.

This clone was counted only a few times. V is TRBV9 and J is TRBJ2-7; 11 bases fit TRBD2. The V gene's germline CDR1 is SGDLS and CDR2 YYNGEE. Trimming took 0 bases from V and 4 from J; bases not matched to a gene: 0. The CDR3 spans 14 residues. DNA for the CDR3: TGTGCCAGCAGCGTAGGACTAGCGGGGTACGAGCAGTACTTC. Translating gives CASSVGLAGYEQYF.

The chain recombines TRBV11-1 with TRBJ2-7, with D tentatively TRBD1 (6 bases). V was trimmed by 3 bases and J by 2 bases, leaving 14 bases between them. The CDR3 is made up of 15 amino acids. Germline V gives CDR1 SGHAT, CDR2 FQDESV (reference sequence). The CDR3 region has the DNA TGTGCCAGCAGCTTGGGGGCCGCGGCCACCTACGAGCAGTACTTC. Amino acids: CASSLGAAATYEQYF. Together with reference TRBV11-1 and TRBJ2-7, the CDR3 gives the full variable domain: EAEVAQSPRYKITEKSQAVAFWCDPISGHATLYWYRQILGQGPELLVQFQDESVVDDSQLPKDRFSAERLKGVDSTLKIQPAELGDSAMYLCASSLGAAATYEQYFGPGTRLTVT.

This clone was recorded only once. CDR3 sequence: CASSERWDSFVGANVLTF. CDR3 in DNA: TGTGCCAGCAGTGAAAGATGGGACAGTTTTGTCGGGGCCAACGTCCTGACTTTC. The chain recombines TRBV6-1 with TRBJ2-6; 7 bases fit TRBD1. J lost 4 bases, V lost 2 bases, and 11 bases had no gene match. From germline, CDR1 is MNHNS and CDR2 SASEGT. This CDR3 is built from 18 residues.

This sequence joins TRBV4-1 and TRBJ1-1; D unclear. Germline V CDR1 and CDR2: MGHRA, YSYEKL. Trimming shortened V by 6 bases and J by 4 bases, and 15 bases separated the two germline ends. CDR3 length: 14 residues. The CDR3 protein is CASREGPLTTEAFF. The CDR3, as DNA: TGCGCCAGCAGGGAAGGACCCCTGACCACTGAAGCTTTCTTT.

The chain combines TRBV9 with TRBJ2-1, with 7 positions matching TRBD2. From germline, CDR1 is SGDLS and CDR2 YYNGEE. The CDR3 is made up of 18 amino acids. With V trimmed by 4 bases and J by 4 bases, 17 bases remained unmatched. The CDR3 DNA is TGTGCCAGCAGCCCTAGTGGTACAGCGGGGTCTAAATACAATGAGCAGTTCTTC. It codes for CASSPSGTAGSKYNEQFF.

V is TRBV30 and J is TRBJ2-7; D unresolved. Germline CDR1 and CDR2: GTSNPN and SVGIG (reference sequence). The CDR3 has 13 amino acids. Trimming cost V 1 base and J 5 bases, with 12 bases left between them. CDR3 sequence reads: CAWSASLGDEQYF. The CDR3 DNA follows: TGTGCCTGGAGTGCGTCCCTGGGTGACGAGCAGTACTTC. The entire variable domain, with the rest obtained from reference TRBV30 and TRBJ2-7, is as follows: SQTIHQWPATLVQPVGSPLSLECTVEGTSNPNLYWYRQAAGRGLQLLFYSVGIGQISSEVPQNLSASRPQDRQFILSSKKLLLSDSGFYLCAWSASLGDEQYFGPGTRLTVT.

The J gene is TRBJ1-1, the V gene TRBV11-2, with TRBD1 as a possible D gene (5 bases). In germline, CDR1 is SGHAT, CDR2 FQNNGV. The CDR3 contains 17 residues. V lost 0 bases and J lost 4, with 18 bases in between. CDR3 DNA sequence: TGTGCCAGCAGCTTAGATTCGTCACATGGGGGTGGCACTGAAGCTTTCTTT. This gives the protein CASSLDSSHGGGTEAFF.

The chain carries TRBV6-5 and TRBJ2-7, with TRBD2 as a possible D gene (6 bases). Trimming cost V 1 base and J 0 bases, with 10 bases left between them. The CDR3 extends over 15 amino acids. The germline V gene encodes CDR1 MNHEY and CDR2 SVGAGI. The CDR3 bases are TGTGCCAGCAGTTACTTGGGGACTGCCTCCTACGAGCAGTACTTC. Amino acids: CASSYLGTASYEQYF.

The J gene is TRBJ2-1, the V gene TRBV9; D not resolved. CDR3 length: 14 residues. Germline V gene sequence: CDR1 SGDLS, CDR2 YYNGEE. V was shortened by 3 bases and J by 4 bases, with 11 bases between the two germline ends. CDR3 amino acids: CASSGELRYNEQFF. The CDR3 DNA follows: TGTGCCAGCAGCGGAGAGCTGAGGTACAATGAGCAGTTCTTC.

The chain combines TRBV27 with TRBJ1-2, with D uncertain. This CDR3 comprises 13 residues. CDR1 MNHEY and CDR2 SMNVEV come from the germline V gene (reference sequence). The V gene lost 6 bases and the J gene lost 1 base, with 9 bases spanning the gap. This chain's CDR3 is CASSFTVNYGYTF. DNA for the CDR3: TGTGCCAGCAGCTTTACCGTTAACTATGGCTACACCTTC.

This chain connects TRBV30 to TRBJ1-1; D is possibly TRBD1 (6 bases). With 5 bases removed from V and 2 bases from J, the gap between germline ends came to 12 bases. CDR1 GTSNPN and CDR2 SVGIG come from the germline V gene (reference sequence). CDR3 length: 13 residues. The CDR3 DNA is TGTGCCTGGGATAGACAGGCCAACACTGAAGCTTTCTTT. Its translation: CAWDRQANTEAFF. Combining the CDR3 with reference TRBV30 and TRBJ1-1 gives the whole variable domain SQTIHQWPATLVQPVGSPLSLECTVEGTSNPNLYWYRQAAGRGLQLLFYSVGIGQISSEVPQNLSASRPQDRQFILSSKKLLLSDSGFYLCAWDRQANTEAFFGQGTRLTVV.

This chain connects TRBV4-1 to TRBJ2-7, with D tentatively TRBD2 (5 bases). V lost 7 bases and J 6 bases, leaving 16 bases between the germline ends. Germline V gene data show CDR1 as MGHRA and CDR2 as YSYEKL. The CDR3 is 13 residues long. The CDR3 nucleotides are TGCGCCAGCATGGAAGGGAGAGTCGGCGAGCAGTACTTC. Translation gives CASMEGRVGEQYF.

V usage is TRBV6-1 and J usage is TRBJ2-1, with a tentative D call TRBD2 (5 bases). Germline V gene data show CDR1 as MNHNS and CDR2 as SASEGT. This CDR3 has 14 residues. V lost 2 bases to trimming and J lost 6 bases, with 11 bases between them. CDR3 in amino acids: CASSESNSVNEQFF. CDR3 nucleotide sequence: TGTGCCAGCAGTGAATCTAATAGCGTCAATGAGCAGTTCTTC.

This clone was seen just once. The CDR3 region is CASSLSGWGLAFYEQFF. The CDR3 DNA is TGTGCCAGCAGCTTATCAGGTTGGGGACTAGCGTTCTATGAGCAGTTCTTC. The V and J genes are TRBV5-4 and TRBJ2-1; 10 bases map to TRBD2. CDR1 is SGHNT, CDR2 YYREEE, per germline (reference sequence). After removal of 2 bases from V and 8 bases from J, the junction contained 13 bases not matched to a gene. This CDR3 spans 17 amino acids. The whole variable domain, filled in from reference TRBV5-4 and TRBJ2-1, reads ETGVTQSPTHLIKTRGQQVTLRCSSQSGHNTVSWYQQALGQGPQFIFQYYREEENGRGNFPPRFSGLQFPNYSSELNVNALELDDSALYLCASSLSGWGLAFYEQFFGPGTRLTVL.

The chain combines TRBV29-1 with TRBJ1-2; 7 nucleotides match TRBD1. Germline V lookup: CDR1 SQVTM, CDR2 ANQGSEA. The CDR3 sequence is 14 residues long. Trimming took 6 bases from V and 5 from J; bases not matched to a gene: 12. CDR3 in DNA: TGCAGCGTAGACGACAGGGACCCTATTTATGGCTACACCTTC. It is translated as CSVDDRDPIYGYTF.

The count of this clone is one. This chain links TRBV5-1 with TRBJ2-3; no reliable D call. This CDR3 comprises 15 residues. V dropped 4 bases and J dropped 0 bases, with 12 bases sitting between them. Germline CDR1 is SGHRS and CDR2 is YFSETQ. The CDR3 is CASSLLYGSTDTQYF. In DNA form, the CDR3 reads TGCGCCAGCAGCCTCCTTTACGGGAGCACAGATACGCAGTATTTT.

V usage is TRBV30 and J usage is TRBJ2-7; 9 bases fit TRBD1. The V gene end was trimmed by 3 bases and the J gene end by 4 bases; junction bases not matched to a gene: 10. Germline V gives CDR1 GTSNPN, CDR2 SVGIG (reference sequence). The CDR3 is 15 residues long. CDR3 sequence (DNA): TGTGCCTGGAGCAATACCGGGACAGGGCTATACGAGCAGTACTTC. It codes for CAWSNTGTGLYEQYF.

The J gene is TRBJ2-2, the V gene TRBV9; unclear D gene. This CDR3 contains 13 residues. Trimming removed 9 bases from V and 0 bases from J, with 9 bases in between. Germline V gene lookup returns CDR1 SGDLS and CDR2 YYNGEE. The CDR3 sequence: CATERTNTGELFF. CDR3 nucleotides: TGTGCCACCGAACGGACGAACACCGGGGAGCTGTTTTTT.

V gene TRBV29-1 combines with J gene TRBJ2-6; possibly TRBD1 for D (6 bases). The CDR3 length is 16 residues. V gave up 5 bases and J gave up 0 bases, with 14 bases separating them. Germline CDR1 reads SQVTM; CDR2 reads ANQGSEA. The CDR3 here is CSVSGQFDSGANVLTF. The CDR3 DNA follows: TGCAGCGTTAGCGGACAGTTTGACTCTGGGGCCAACGTCCTGACTTTC.